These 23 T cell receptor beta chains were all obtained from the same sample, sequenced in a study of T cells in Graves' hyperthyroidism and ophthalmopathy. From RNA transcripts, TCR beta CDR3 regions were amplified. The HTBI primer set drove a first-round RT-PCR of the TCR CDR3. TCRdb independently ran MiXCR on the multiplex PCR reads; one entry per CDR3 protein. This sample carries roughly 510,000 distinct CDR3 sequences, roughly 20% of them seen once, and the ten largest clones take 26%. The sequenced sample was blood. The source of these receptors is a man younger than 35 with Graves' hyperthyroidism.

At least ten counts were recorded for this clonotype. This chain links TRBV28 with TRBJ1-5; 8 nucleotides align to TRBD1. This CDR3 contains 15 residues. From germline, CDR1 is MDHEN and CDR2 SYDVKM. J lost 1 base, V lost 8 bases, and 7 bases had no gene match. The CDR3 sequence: CASLPGGWSNQPQHF. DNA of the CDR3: TGTGCCAGCCTCCCAGGGGGCTGGAGCAATCAGCCCCAGCATTTT.

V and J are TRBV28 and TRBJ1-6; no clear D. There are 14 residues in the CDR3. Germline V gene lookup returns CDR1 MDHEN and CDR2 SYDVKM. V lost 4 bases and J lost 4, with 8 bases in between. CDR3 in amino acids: CASSSQAYNSPLHF. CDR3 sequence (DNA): TGTGCCAGCAGTTCCCAGGCTTATAATTCACCCCTCCACTTT. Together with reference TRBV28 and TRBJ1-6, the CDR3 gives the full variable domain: DVKVTQSSRYLVKRTGEKVFLECVQDMDHENMFWYRQDPGLGLRLIYFSYDVKMKEKGDIPEGYSVSREKKERFSLILESASTNQTSMYLCASSSQAYNSPLHFGNGTRLTVT.

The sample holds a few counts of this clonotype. The CDR3 nucleotides are TGTGCCAGTAGTGTCCAACTGGGTCCTGAGACTGAAGCTTTCTTT. It translates to CASSVQLGPETEAFF. V usage is TRBV19 and J usage is TRBJ1-1; no clear D. The CDR3 runs 15 residues. Germline-derived CDR1 and CDR2 are LNHDA and SQIVND (reference sequence). Trimming took off 5 bases at V and 5 bases at J, with 18 bases between the two ends.

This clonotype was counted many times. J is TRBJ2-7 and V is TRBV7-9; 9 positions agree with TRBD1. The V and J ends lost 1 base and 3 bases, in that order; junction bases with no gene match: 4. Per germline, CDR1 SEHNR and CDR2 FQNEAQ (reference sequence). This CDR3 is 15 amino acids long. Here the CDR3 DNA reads TGTGCCAGCAGCTTAGGGACAGGGGAATTCTACGAGCAGTACTTC. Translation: CASSLGTGEFYEQYF. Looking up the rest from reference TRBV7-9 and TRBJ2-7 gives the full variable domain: DTGVSQNPRHKITKRGQNVTFRCDPISEHNRLYWYRQTLGQGPEFLTYFQNEAQLEKSRLLSDRFSAERPKGSFSTLEIQRTEQGDSAMYLCASSLGTGEFYEQYFGPGTRLTVT.

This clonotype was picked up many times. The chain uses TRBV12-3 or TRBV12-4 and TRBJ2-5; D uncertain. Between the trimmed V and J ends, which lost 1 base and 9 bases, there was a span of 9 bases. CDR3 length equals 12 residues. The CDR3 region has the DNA TGTGCCAGCAGTTTAGAACCCGGATCCCAGTACTTC. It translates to CASSLEPGSQYF.

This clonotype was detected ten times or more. CDR3 sequence (DNA): TGTGCCAGCAGTTACCCACTAGCGGGGGAGTTCCAAGAGACCCAGTACTTC. Protein: CASSYPLAGEFQETQYF. The chain employs TRBV6-2 or TRBV6-3 and TRBJ2-5; 11 bases line up with TRBD2. Trimming cost V 2 bases and J 1 base; bases outside gene matches: 6. Per the germline V gene, CDR1 is MNHEY and CDR2 is SVGEGT. This CDR3 region has 17 residues.

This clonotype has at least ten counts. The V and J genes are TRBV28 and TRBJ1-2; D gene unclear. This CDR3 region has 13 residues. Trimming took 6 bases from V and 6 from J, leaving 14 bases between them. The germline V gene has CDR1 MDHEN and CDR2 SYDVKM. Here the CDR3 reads CASSPPRVNGYTF. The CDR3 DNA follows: TGTGCCAGCAGCCCTCCGAGGGTGAATGGCTACACCTTC.

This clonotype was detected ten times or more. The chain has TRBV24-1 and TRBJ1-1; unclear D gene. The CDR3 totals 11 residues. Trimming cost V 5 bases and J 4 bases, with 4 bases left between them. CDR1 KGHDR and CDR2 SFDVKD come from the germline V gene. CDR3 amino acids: CATSGGTEAFF. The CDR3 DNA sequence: TGTGCCACCAGTGGTGGCACTGAAGCTTTCTTT.

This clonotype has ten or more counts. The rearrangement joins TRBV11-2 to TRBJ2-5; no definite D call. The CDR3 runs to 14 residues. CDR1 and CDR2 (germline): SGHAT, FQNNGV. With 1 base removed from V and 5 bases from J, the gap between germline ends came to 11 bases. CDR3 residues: CASSLVAGHETQYF. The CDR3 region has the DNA TGTGCCAGCAGCTTAGTAGCTGGGCACGAGACCCAGTACTTC.

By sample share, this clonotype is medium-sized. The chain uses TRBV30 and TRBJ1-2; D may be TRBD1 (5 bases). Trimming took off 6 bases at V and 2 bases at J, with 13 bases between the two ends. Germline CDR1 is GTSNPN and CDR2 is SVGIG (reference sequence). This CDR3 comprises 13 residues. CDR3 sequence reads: CACKGDVNYGYTF. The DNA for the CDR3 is TGTGCCTGTAAAGGGGACGTCAACTATGGCTACACCTTC.

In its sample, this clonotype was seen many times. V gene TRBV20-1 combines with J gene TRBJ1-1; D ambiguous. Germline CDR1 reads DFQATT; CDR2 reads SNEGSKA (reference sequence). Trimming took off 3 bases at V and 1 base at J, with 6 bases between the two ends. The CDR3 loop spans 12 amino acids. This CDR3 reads CSARRANTEAFF. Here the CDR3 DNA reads TGCAGTGCTAGGAGGGCGAACACTGAAGCTTTCTTT.

The chain's CDR3 is CASRGLAGGYEQYF. CDR3 in DNA: TGTGCCAGCAGGGGGCTAGCGGGAGGTTACGAGCAGTACTTC. The chain combines TRBV6-2 or TRBV6-3 with TRBJ2-7, with TRBD2 matching over 11 bases. Germline-derived CDR1 and CDR2 are MNHEY and SVGEGT. V lost 6 bases and J lost 4; bases outside the gene matches: 5. The CDR3 is 14 amino acids.

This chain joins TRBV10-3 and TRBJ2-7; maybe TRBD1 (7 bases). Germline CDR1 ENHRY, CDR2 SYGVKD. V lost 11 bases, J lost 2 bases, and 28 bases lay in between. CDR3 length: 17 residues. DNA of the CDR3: TGTGCCGCCCTGGGGCTTGGGGGGACAGCCCTCACCTACGAGCAGTACTTC. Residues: CAALGLGGTALTYEQYF.

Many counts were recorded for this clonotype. The CDR3 is CASRGVTYEQYF. The CDR3 nucleotides are TGTGCCAGCAGGGGGGTGACCTACGAGCAGTACTTC. The genes are TRBV6-1 and TRBJ2-7, with D possibly being TRBD1 or TRBD2 (5 bases each). CDR3 length: 12 amino acids. Per germline, CDR1 MNHNS and CDR2 SASEGT. Trimming took 6 bases from V and 2 from J, leaving 8 bases between them.

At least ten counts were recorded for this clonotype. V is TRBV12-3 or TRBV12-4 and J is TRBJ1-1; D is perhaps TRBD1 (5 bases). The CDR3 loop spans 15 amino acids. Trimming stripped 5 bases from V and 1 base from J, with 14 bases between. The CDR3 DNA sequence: TGTGCCAGCAGTCCCTCGTGGGGGGGGAACACTGAAGCTTTCTTT. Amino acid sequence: CASSPSWGGNTEAFF.

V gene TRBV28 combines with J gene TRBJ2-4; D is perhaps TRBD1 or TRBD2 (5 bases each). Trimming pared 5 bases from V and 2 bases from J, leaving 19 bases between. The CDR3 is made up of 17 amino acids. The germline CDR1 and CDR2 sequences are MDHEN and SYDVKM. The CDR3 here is CASSNPGLRMTKNIQYF. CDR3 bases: TGTGCCAGCAGTAACCCGGGGCTCAGAATGACCAAAAACATTCAGTACTTC.

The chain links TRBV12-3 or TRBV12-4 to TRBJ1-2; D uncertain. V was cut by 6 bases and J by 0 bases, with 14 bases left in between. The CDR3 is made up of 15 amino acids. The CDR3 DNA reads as TGTGCCAGCAGCCCGGACGTCATAGCTAACTATGGCTACACCTTC. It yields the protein CASSPDVIANYGYTF.

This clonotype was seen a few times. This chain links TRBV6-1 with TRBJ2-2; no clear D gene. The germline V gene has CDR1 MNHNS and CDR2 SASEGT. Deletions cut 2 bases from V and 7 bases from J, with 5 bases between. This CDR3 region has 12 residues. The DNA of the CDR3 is TGTGCCAGCAGTGAACAATTCGGGGAGCTGTTTTTT. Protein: CASSEQFGELFF.

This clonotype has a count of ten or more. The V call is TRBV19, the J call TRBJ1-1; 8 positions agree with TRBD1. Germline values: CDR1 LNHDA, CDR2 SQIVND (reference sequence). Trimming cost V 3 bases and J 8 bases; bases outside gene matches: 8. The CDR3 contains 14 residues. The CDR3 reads CASSIFGGTGEAFF. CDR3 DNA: TGTGCCAGTAGTATCTTTGGGGGGACAGGAGAAGCTTTCTTT.

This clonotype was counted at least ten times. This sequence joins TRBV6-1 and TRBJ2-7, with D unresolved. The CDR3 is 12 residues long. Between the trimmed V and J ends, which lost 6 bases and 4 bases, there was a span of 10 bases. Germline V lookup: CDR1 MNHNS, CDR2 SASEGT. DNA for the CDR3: TGTGCCAGCAGCTTCGGTTATTACGAGCAGTACTTC. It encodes CASSFGYYEQYF.

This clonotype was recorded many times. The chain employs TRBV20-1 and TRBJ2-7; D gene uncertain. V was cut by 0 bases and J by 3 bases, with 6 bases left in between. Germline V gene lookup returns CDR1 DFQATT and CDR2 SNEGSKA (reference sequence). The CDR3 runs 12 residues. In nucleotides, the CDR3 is TGCAGTGCTAGAGATGTGCTCTACGAGCAGTACTTC. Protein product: CSARDVLYEQYF.

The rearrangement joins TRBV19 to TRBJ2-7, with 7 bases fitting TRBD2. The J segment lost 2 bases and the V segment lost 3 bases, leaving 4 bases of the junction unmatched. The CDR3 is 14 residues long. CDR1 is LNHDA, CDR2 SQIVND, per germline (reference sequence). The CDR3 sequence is CASSISGNPYEQYF. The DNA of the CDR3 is TGTGCCAGTAGTATCAGCGGGAACCCCTACGAGCAGTACTTC.

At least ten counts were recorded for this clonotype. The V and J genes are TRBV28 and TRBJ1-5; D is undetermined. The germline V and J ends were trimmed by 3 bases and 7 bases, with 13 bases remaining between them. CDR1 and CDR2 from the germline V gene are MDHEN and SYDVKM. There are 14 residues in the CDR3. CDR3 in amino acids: CASSLGRVRQPQHF. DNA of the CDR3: TGTGCCAGCAGTTTGGGTCGGGTACGGCAGCCCCAGCATTTT.